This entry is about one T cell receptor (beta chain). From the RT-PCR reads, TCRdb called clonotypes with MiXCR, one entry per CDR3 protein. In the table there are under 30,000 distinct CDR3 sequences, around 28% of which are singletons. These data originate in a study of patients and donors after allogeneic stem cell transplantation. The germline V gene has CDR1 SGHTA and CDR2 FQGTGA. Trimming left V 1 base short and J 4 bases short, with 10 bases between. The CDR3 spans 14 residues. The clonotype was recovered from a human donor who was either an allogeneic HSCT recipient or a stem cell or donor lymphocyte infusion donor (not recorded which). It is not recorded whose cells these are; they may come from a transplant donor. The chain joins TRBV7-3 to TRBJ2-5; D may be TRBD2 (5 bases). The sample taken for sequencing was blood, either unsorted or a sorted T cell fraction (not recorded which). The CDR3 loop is CASSLMASLETQYF. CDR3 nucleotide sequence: TGTGCCAGCAGCTTAATGGCTAGCCTAGAGACCCAGTACTTC.